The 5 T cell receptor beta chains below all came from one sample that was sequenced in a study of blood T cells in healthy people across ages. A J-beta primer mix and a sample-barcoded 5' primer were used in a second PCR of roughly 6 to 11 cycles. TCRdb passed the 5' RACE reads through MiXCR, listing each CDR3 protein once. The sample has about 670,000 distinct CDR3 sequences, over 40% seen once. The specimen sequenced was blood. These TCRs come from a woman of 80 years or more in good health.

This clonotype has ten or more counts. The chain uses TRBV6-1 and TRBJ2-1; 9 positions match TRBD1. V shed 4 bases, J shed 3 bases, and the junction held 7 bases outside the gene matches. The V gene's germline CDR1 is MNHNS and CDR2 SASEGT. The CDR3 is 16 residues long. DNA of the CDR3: TGTGCCAGCAGTGGGACAGGGGAGCGTTTCTACAATGAGCAGTTCTTC. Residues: CASSGTGERFYNEQFF.

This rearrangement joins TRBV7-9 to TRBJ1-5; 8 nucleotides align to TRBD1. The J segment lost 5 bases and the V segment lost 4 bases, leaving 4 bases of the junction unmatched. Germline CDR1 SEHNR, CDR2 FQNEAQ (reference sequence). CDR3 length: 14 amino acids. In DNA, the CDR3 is TGTGCCAGCAGCTCGGACAGGGTTGATCAGCCCCAGCATTTT. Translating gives CASSSDRVDQPQHF.

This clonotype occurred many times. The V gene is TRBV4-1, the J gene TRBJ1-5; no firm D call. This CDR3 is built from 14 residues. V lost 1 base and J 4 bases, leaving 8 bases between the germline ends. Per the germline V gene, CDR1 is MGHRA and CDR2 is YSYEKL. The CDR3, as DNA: TGCGCCAGCAGCCAAGTTACGGGGAATCAGCCCCAGCATTTT. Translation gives CASSQVTGNQPQHF.

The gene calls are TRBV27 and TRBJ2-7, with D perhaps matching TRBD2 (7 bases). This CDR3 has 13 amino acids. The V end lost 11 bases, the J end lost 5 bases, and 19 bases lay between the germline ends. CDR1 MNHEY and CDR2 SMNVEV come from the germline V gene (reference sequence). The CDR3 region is CAAGQGRVNEQYF. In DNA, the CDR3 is TGTGCCGCGGGCCAGGGGAGGGTCAACGAGCAGTACTTC.

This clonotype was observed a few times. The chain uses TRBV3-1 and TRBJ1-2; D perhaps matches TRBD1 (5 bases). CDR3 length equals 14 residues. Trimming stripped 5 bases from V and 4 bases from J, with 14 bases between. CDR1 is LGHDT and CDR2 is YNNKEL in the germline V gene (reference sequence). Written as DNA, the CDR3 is TGTGCCAGCAGCTTTACTGACAGACCCTATGGCTACACCTTC. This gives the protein CASSFTDRPYGYTF.